Following are 29 T cell receptor beta chains from one sample sequenced in a study of vaccination and CD4 T cells after COVID-19. An Oncomine TCR Beta short-read assay was used to sequence the DNA from cultured CD4+ T cells. Each CDR3 protein is one row after TCRdb ran MiXCR on the PCR reads. Among about 15,000 distinct CDR3 sequences listed, about 57% were seen once. Their recognized antigens are unknown. The treatment: approximately 9-day PBMC culture with coronavirus spike peptide pools or control peptides (ViraFEST assay). The sample was CD4+ T cells from blood, cultured in vitro. Source of these receptors: a human donor who had recovered from COVID-19.

This clonotype was seen a handful of times. J is TRBJ2-2 and V is TRBV20-1; a weak D match, TRBD2 (5 bases). CDR3 length equals 15 residues. Germline V gives CDR1 DFQATT, CDR2 SNEGSKA (reference sequence). Trimming took off 6 bases at V and 6 bases at J, with 20 bases between the two ends. CDR3 in amino acids: CSAPWAGLPAGELFF. The CDR3 bases are TGCAGTGCCCCCTGGGCGGGTCTGCCGGCCGGGGAGCTGTTTTTT.

The rearrangement joins TRBV30 to TRBJ1-2, with 7 positions matching TRBD1. From germline, CDR1 is GTSNPN and CDR2 SVGIG (reference sequence). J was trimmed by 1 base and V by 1 base; bases with no gene match: 6. CDR3 size: 15 residues. The CDR3 DNA reads as TGTGCCTGGAGTGGCTCAACAGGGGATAACTATGGCTACACCTTC. This gives the protein CAWSGSTGDNYGYTF.

V is TRBV7-2 and J is TRBJ1-1; D gene uncertain. With 4 bases removed from V and 0 bases from J, the gap between germline ends came to 9 bases. This CDR3 is built from 14 residues. The germline V gene encodes CDR1 SGHTA and CDR2 FQGNSA. The CDR3 region has the DNA TGTGCCAGCAGCTCCCCAGTCATGAACACTGAAGCTTTCTTT. Amino acid sequence: CASSSPVMNTEAFF.

The chain joins TRBV18 to TRBJ1-1; possible D gene TRBD1, 5 bases. Germline CDR1 is KGHSH and CDR2 is LQKENI. The CDR3 has 14 residues. Trimming removed 3 bases at V and 2 bases at J, with 10 bases between. The CDR3 spells CASSPGARNTEAFF. The CDR3 region has the DNA TGTGCCAGCTCACCCGGGGCACGTAACACTGAAGCTTTCTTT.

The chain joins TRBV3-1 to TRBJ2-7, with D uncertain. Trimming removed 0 bases from V and 0 bases from J, with 9 bases in between. This CDR3 is built from 15 residues. The V gene's germline CDR1 is LGHDT and CDR2 YNNKEL (reference sequence). CDR3 in DNA: TGTGCCAGCAGCCAAGAAGTCAGTCACTCCTACGAGCAGTACTTC. This translates into CASSQEVSHSYEQYF.

This clonotype was detected a few times. The chain couples TRBV15 to TRBJ1-2; the D gene is possibly TRBD1 (6 bases). The length of the CDR3 is 16 residues. Germline lookup yields CDR1 LNHNV and CDR2 YYDKDF (reference sequence). Trimming cost V 0 bases and J 7 bases, with 18 bases left between them. The CDR3 reads CATSRDSGFQGSGYTF. As DNA, the CDR3 is TGTGCCACCAGCAGAGATTCAGGGTTCCAGGGGAGTGGCTACACCTTC. The variable domain in full, completed from reference TRBV15 and TRBJ1-2, reads DAMVIQNPRYQVTQFGKPVTLSCSQTLNHNVMYWYQQKSSQAPKLLFHYYDKDFNNEADTPDNFQSRRPNTSFCFLDIRSPGLGDTAMYLCATSRDSGFQGSGYTFGSGTRLTVV.

The chain employs TRBV28 and TRBJ2-5, with a possible D match to TRBD2 (5 bases). CDR3 length: 13 residues. CDR1 MDHEN and CDR2 SYDVKM come from the germline V gene. Trimming left V 6 bases short and J 6 bases short, with 14 bases between. CDR3 DNA sequence: TGTGCCAGCAGACTAGGGAGATCCCAGACCCAGTACTTC. This encodes CASRLGRSQTQYF.

The CDR3 protein is CASSYDGGTGAIFGLDYGYTF. The CDR3 DNA sequence: TGTGCCAGCAGTTACGATGGCGGGACAGGGGCAATATTCGGACTCGACTATGGCTACACCTTC. The chain is built from TRBV6-5 and TRBJ1-2; TRBD1 aligns across 10 bases. Germline V gene lookup returns CDR1 MNHEY and CDR2 SVGAGI. The V and J ends lost 2 bases and 3 bases, in that order; junction bases with no gene match: 21. The CDR3 loop spans 21 amino acids.

The chain carries TRBV2 and TRBJ2-5; D ambiguous. The CDR3 is 11 amino acids. Trimming stripped 2 bases from V and 5 bases from J, with 3 bases between. Germline V gene data show CDR1 as SNHLY and CDR2 as FYNNEI. CDR3 amino acids: CASSELETQYF. The CDR3 DNA reads TGTGCCAGCAGTGAATTGGAGACCCAGTACTTC.

This clonotype has a handful of counts. The chain uses TRBV6-1 and TRBJ1-5; possible D gene TRBD1, 6 bases. The germline V gene has CDR1 MNHNS and CDR2 SASEGT. The CDR3 is made up of 17 amino acids. V dropped 0 bases and J dropped 6 bases, with 18 bases sitting between them. CDR3 protein: CASSEALGRGASQPQHF. CDR3 DNA: TGTGCCAGCAGTGAAGCCCTCGGGAGGGGGGCAAGTCAGCCCCAGCATTTT.

This chain's CDR3 is CASSSDGGRETQYF. In DNA, the CDR3 is TGTGCCAGTAGTAGCGACGGGGGCAGAGAGACCCAGTACTTC. The chain carries TRBV19 and TRBJ2-5, with D possibly being TRBD1 or TRBD2 (6 bases each). V was cut by 4 bases and J by 4 bases, with 13 bases left in between. CDR1 LNHDA and CDR2 SQIVND come from the germline V gene (reference sequence). CDR3 length: 14 residues.

J is TRBJ1-5 and V is TRBV20-1; D is uncertain. This CDR3 has 15 amino acids. Trimming removed 4 bases from V and 5 bases from J, with 18 bases in between. From germline, CDR1 is DFQATT and CDR2 SNEGSKA (reference sequence). The CDR3 DNA follows: TGCAGTGCTAAATTCTCGGAGACATTAGATCAGCCCCAGCATTTT. This sequence encodes CSAKFSETLDQPQHF.

The gene calls are TRBV20-1 and TRBJ1-2; D remains ambiguous. Germline V gene lookup returns CDR1 DFQATT and CDR2 SNEGSKA (reference sequence). The CDR3 extends over 11 amino acids. V dropped 1 base and J dropped 7 bases, with 7 bases sitting between them. The CDR3 region is CSARVGTGYTF. The CDR3 nucleotides are TGCAGTGCTAGAGTGGGAACTGGCTACACCTTC.

This clonotype has more than one count but fewer than ten. The CDR3 region is CASSLAGARGYTF. The CDR3 DNA reads as TGTGCCAGCAGCTTGGCGGGGGCAAGAGGCTACACCTTC. The chain carries TRBV5-4 and TRBJ1-2; a possible D gene is TRBD1 (6 bases). The CDR3 length is 13 residues. The V gene's germline CDR1 is SGHNT and CDR2 YYREEE (reference sequence). Between the trimmed V and J ends, which lost 0 bases and 8 bases, there was a span of 11 bases.

The sample holds a few counts of this clonotype. The CDR3 nucleotides read TGTGCCAGCACTGAAGGCGGAAGGGGTTCACCCCTCCACTTT. This encodes CASTEGGRGSPLHF. The rearrangement joins TRBV6-2 or TRBV6-3 to TRBJ1-6; tentative D call: TRBD1 (5 bases). CDR3 size: 14 residues. The V and J ends lost 7 bases and 9 bases respectively, with 16 bases between them. CDR1 is MNHEY, CDR2 SVGEGT, per germline.

The chain employs TRBV7-2 and TRBJ2-5; no clear D. Germline CDR1 and CDR2: SGHTA and FQGNSA. Between the trimmed V and J ends, which lost 4 bases and 5 bases, there was a span of 17 bases. This CDR3 is built from 15 residues. The CDR3 nucleotides read TGTGCCAGCAGCTCCCCGCGCCGGTCCGGGGAGACCCAGTACTTC. Protein product: CASSSPRRSGETQYF.

Only a few counts were recorded for this clonotype. V usage is TRBV6-1 and J usage is TRBJ1-1, with D tentatively TRBD1 (5 bases). Germline CDR1 is MNHNS and CDR2 is SASEGT. The CDR3 runs 13 residues. V was cut by 4 bases and J by 4 bases, with 10 bases left in between. In DNA form, the CDR3 reads TGTGCCAGCAGTGCAGGGTCTACCACTGAAGCTTTCTTT. Residues: CASSAGSTTEAFF.

Only a few counts were recorded for this clonotype. The DNA of the CDR3 is TGCGCCAGCAGCTTGGGAAATCTAGCGGGAGGGCCCCAAGAGACCCAGTACTTC. Its protein is CASSLGNLAGGPQETQYF. The chain carries TRBV5-1 and TRBJ2-5; 12 positions match TRBD2. This CDR3 is built from 18 residues. The V gene end was trimmed by 0 bases and the J gene end by 1 base; junction bases not matched to a gene: 7. Germline V lookup: CDR1 SGHRS, CDR2 YFSETQ.

This clonotype was seen a handful of times. The chain's CDR3 is CASSLPPRLAGLTDTQYF. CDR3 sequence (DNA): TGTGCCAGCAGCTTACCGCCGAGGCTAGCGGGTCTCACAGATACGCAGTATTTT. The chain recombines TRBV7-9 with TRBJ2-3; the match to TRBD2 covers 8 bases. CDR1 is SEHNR and CDR2 is FQNEAQ in the germline V gene (reference sequence). Trimming took 2 bases from V and 2 from J; bases not matched to a gene: 12. This CDR3 comprises 18 residues.

The genes are TRBV12-3 or TRBV12-4 and TRBJ1-1, with a tentative D call TRBD1 (5 bases). The CDR3 runs to 13 residues. The ends were cut back, 5 bases at V and 0 bases at J, with 7 bases in the middle. The CDR3 nucleotides read TGTGCCAGCAGTCGACAGATGAACACTGAAGCTTTCTTT. Its translation is CASSRQMNTEAFF.

The rearrangement links TRBV28 to TRBJ1-2, with 9 bases identical to TRBD1. Trimming at V came to 3 bases and at J to 13 bases, leaving 3 bases not matched to a gene. Germline CDR1 and CDR2: MDHEN and SYDVKM. The CDR3 has 11 residues. For the CDR3, the DNA is TGTGCCAGCAGTTTCGGACAGGGGCGCACCTTC. This encodes CASSFGQGRTF.

J is TRBJ2-5 and V is TRBV11-2; 9 bases are shared with TRBD1. The CDR3 extends over 14 amino acids. Looked up from germline, CDR1 is SGHAT and CDR2 is FQNNGV. Trimming at V came to 5 bases and at J to 5 bases, leaving 6 bases not matched to a gene. This chain's CDR3 is CASSRDRVEETQYF. CDR3 DNA: TGTGCCAGCAGCCGGGACAGGGTGGAGGAGACCCAGTACTTC.

The gene calls are TRBV7-3 and TRBJ2-1; 13 bases agree with TRBD2. V lost 4 bases and J lost 6; bases outside the gene matches: 3. The germline V gene encodes CDR1 SGHTA and CDR2 FQGTGA. This CDR3 is 15 amino acids long. The CDR3 is CASSSRLAGGNEQFF. CDR3 nucleotides: TGTGCCAGCAGCTCTCGACTAGCGGGAGGCAATGAGCAGTTCTTC.

V is TRBV10-3 and J is TRBJ2-3; weak D call: TRBD2 (5 bases). The V end was cut by 10 bases, the J end by 7 bases, with 12 bases between. CDR3 size: 11 residues. CDR1 is ENHRY, CDR2 SYGVKD, per germline. The DNA of the CDR3 is TGTGCCACCAACGGGGAGTATACGCAGTATTTT. Amino acids: CATNGEYTQYF.

This rearrangement joins TRBV10-3 to TRBJ1-2; D gene unclear. The germline V and J ends were trimmed by 2 bases and 8 bases, with 15 bases remaining between them. CDR3 length: 14 residues. Germline lookup yields CDR1 ENHRY and CDR2 SYGVKD. CDR3 region: CAISEQETSVGYTF. The CDR3 DNA follows: TGTGCCATCAGTGAGCAGGAGACTTCTGTGGGCTACACCTTC.

V is TRBV4-3 and J is TRBJ2-2, with a tentative D call TRBD1 (5 bases). This CDR3 comprises 15 residues. The V end lost 0 bases, the J end lost 3 bases, and 8 bases lay between the germline ends. Germline CDR1 and CDR2: LGHNA and YSLEER. The CDR3 here is CASSQESGYTGELFF. In nucleotides, the CDR3 is TGCGCCAGCAGCCAAGAATCAGGGTACACCGGGGAGCTGTTTTTT.

This clonotype was counted only a few times. This chain connects TRBV7-2 to TRBJ2-1, with unresolved D. The CDR3 is made up of 15 amino acids. The ends were cut back, 5 bases at V and 0 bases at J, with 11 bases in the middle. CDR1 and CDR2 (germline): SGHTA, FQGNSA. The CDR3 nucleotides read TGTGCCAGCAGCCCCGACTCGAGCTCCTACAATGAGCAGTTCTTC. Encoded protein: CASSPDSSSYNEQFF. Filled out from reference TRBV7-2 and TRBJ2-1, the complete variable domain reads GAGVSQSPSNKVTEKGKDVELRCDPISGHTALYWYRQSLGQGLEFLIYFQGNSAPDKSGLPSDRFSAERTGGSVSTLTIQRTQQEDSAVYLCASSPDSSSYNEQFFGPGTRLTVL.

This chain joins TRBV5-4 and TRBJ2-5, with 11 nucleotides matching TRBD2. The ends lost 4 bases at V and 5 bases at J; junction bases unmatched: 4. The germline CDR1 and CDR2 sequences are SGHNT and YYREEE (reference sequence). The CDR3 consists of 14 residues. In nucleotides, the CDR3 is TGTGCCAGCAGCCTGAGGACTAGCGGGGAGACCCAGTACTTC. It is translated as CASSLRTSGETQYF.

The chain links TRBV19 to TRBJ2-4, with D possibly being TRBD1 (5 bases). Trimming pared 4 bases from V and 9 bases from J, leaving 10 bases between. The germline V gene has CDR1 LNHDA and CDR2 SQIVND (reference sequence). The CDR3 runs 12 residues. CDR3 in DNA: TGTGCCAGTAGTACAGGGATCGGCATTCAGTACTTC. Its protein product is CASSTGIGIQYF.